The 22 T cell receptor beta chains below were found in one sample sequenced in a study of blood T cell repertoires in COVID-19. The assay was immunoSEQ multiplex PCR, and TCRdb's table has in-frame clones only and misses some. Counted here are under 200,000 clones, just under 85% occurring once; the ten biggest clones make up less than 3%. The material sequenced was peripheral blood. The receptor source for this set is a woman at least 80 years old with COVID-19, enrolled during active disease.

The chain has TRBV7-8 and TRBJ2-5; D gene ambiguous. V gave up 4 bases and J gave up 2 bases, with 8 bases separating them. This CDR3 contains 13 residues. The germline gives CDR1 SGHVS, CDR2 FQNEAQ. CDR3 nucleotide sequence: TGTGCCAGCAGCTCTCCTAGTCAAGAGACCCAGTACTTC. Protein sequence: CASSSPSQETQYF. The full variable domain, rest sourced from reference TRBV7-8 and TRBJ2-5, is GAGVSQSPRYKVAKRGQDVALRCDPISGHVSLFWYQQALGQGPEFLTYFQNEAQLDKSGLPSDRFFAERPEGSVSTLKIQRTQQEDSAVYLCASSSPSQETQYFGPGTRLLVL.

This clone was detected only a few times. The CDR3 region is CASILSGRSDAYEQYF. CDR3 bases: TGCGCCAGCATCTTAAGCGGGAGGTCCGATGCCTACGAGCAGTACTTC. The chain employs TRBV10-1 and TRBJ2-7; TRBD2 agrees at 9 bases. Germline V gene data show CDR1 as WNHNN and CDR2 as SYGVQD (reference sequence). The CDR3 spans 16 residues. J lost 2 bases, V lost 7 bases, and 12 bases had no gene match.

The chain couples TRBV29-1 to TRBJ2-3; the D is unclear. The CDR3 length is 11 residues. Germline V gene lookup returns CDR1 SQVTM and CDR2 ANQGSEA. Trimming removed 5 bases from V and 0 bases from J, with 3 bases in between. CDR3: CSVQSTDTQYF. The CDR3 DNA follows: TGCAGCGTTCAGAGCACAGATACGCAGTATTTT.

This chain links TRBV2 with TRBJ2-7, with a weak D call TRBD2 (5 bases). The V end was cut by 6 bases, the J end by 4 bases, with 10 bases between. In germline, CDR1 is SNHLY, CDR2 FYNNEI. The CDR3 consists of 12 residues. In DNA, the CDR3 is TGTGCCAGCAGCCAAACTAGTTACGAGCAGTACTTC. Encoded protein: CASSQTSYEQYF.

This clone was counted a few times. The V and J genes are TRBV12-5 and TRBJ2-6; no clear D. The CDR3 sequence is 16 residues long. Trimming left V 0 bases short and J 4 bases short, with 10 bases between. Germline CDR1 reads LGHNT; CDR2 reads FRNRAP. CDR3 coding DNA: TGTGCTAGTGGTTTGGTTGGCGGCCTGGGGGCCAACGTCCTGACTTTC. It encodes CASGLVGGLGANVLTF.

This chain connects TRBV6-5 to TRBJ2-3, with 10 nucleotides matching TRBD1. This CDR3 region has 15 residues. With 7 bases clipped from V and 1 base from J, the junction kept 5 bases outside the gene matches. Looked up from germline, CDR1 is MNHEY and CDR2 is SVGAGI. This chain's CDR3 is CASTGQGEGTDTQYF. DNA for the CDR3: TGTGCCAGCACTGGACAGGGGGAGGGCACAGATACGCAGTATTTT.

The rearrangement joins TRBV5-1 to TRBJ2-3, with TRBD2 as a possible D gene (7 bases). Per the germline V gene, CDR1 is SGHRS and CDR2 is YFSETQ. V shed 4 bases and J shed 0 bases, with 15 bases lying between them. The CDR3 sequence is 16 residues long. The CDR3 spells CASSPGGRSSTDTQYF. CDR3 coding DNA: TGCGCCAGCAGCCCGGGGGGCCGGTCGAGCACAGATACGCAGTATTTT. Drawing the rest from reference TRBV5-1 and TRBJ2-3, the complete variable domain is KAGVTQTPRYLIKTRGQQVTLSCSPISGHRSVSWYQQTPGQGLQFLFEYFSETQRNKGNFPGRFSGRQFSNSRSEMNVSTLELGDSALYLCASSPGGRSSTDTQYFGPGTRLTVL.

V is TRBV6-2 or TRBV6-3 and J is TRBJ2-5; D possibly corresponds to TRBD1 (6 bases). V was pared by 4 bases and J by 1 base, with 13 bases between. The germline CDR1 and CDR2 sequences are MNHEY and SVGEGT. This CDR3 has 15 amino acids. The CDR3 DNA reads TGTGCCAGCAGTTCCAATGACAGGAGCCAAGAGACCCAGTACTTC. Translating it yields CASSSNDRSQETQYF.

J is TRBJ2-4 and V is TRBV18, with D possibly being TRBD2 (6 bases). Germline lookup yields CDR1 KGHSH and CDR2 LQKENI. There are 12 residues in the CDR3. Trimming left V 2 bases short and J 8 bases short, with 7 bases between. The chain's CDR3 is CASSPTGDIQYF. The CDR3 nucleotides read TGTGCCAGCTCACCAACGGGGGACATTCAGTACTTC.

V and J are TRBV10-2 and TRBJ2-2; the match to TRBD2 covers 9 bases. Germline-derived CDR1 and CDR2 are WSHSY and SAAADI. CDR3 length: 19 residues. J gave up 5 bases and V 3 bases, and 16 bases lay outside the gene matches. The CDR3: CASSDFPRGVAGATGELFF. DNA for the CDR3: TGCGCCAGCAGTGATTTTCCCCGTGGTGTAGCGGGAGCAACCGGGGAGCTGTTTTTT.

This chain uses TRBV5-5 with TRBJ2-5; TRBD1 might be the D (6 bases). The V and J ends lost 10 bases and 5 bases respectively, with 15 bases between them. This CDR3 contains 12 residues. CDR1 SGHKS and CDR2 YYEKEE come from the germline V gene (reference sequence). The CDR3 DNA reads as TGTGCCGGAGGACAGTTGGCGGAGACCCAGTACTTC. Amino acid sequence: CAGGQLAETQYF.

CDR3 sequence: CASSFLRIDTGGYIQETQYF. The CDR3 coding sequence is TGTGCCAGCAGTTTCCTAAGAATTGATACAGGGGGCTATATCCAAGAGACCCAGTACTTC. This chain links TRBV27 with TRBJ2-5, with 9 bases lining up with TRBD1. CDR1 and CDR2 (germline): MNHEY, SMNVEV (reference sequence). J gave up 1 base and V 3 bases, and 18 bases lay outside the gene matches. The CDR3 contains 20 residues.

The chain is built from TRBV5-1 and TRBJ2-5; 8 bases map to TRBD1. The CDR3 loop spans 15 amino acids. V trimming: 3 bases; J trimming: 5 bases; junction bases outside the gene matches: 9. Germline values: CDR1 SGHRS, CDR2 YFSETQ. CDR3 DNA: TGCGCCAGCAGCTCCCAGGGGACAGGCGGCGAGACCCAGTACTTC. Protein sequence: CASSSQGTGGETQYF.

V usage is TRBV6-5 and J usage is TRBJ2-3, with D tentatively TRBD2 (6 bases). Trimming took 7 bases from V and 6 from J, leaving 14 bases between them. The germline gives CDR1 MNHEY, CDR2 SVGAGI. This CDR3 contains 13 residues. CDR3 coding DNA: TGTGCCAGCACCGGGTCGGAGGGGGATACGCAGTATTTT. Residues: CASTGSEGDTQYF.

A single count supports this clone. CDR3 region: CASSLWGGYEQFF. The CDR3 DNA follows: TGTGCCAGCAGTTTATGGGGAGGGTATGAGCAGTTCTTC. The J gene is TRBJ2-1, the V gene TRBV27, with 7 bases identical to TRBD2. The CDR3 contains 13 residues. With V trimmed by 1 base and J by 8 bases, 2 bases remained unmatched. Germline lookup yields CDR1 MNHEY and CDR2 SMNVEV (reference sequence).

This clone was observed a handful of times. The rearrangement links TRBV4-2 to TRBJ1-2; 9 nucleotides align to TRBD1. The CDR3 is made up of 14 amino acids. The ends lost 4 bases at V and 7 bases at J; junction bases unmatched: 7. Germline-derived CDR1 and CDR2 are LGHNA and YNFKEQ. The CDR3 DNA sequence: TGTGCCAGCAGCCCGGCCGGGACAGGGATTGGCTACACCTTC. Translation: CASSPAGTGIGYTF.

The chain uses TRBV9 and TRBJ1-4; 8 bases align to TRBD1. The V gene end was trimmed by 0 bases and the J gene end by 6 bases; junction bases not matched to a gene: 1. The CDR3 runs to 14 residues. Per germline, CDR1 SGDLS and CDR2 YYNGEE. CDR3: CASSVAGGDEKLFF. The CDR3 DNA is TGTGCCAGCAGCGTAGCAGGGGGCGATGAAAAACTGTTTTTT.

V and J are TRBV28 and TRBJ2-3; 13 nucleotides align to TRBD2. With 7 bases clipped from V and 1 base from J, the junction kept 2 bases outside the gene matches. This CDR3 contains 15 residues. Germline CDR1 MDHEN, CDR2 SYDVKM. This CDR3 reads CASTTSGRGTDTQYF. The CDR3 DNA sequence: TGTGCCAGCACCACTAGCGGGAGGGGCACAGATACGCAGTATTTT.

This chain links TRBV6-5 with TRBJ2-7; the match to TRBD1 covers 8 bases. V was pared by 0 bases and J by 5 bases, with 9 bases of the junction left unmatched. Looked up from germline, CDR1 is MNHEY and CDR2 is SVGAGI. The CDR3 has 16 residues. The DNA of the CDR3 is TGTGCCAGCAGTTACTCAAAAGGACAGGGTAGGCACGAGCAGTACTTC. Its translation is CASSYSKGQGRHEQYF.

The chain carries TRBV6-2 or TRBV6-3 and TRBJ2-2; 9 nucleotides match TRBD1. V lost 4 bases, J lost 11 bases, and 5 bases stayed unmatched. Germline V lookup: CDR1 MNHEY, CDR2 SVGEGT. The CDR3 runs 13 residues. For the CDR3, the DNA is TGTGCCAGCAGTTCTACAGGGGGCGGCGAGCTGTTTTTT. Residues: CASSSTGGGELFF.

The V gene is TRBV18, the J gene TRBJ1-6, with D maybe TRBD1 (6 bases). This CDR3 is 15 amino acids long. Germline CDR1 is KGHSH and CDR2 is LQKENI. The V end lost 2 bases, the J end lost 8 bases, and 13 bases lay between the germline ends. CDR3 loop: CASSPFEAGDSPLHF. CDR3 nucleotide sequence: TGTGCCAGCTCACCATTCGAGGCAGGGGATTCACCCCTCCACTTT.

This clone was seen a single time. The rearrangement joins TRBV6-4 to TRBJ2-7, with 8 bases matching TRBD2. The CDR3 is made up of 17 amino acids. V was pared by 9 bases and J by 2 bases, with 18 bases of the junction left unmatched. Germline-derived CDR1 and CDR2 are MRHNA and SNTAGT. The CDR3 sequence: CASLRGGNEHKTYEQYF. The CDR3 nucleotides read TGTGCCAGTCTCCGGGGGGGGAACGAACATAAAACCTACGAGCAGTACTTC.